This T cell receptor beta chain was profiled in a study of blood T cell repertoires in COVID-19. TCRdb keeps only in-frame clones here, not all; method: immunoSEQ multiplex PCR. In the table there are about 250,000 clones, about 90% of which are singletons. CDR3 length equals 14 residues. The germline V gene encodes CDR1 MNHEY and CDR2 SVGAGI. V gave up 0 bases and J gave up 1 base, with 6 bases separating them. V usage is TRBV6-5 and J usage is TRBJ1-1; no definite D call. The sequenced sample consisted of PBMCs or T cells enriched from blood (not recorded which). The TCR originated in a young woman who had recovered from COVID-19. The DNA of the CDR3 is TGTGCCAGCAGTTACTCGCGGAAGAACACTGAAGCTTTCTTT. Translation gives CASSYSRKNTEAFF.